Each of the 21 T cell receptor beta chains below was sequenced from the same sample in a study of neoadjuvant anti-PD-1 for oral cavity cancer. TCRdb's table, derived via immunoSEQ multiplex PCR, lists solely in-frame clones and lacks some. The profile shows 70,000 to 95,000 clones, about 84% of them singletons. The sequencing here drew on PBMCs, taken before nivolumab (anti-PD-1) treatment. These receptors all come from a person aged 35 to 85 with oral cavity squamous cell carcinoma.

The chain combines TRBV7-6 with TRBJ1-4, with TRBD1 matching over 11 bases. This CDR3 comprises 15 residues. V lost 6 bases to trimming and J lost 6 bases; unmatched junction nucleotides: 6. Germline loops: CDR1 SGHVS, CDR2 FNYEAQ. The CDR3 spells CASSPGQGAYEKLFF. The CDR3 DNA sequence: TGTGCCAGCAGTCCCGGACAGGGGGCTTATGAAAAACTGTTTTTT.

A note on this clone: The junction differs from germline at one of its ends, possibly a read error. The CDR3: CAKSTAPLF. The CDR3 DNA is TGCGCCAAGTCGACCGCGCCCCTCTTT. V gene TRBV10-1 combines with J gene TRBJ1-4; no clear D. The CDR3 sequence is 9 residues long. In germline, CDR1 is WNHNN, CDR2 SYGVQD (reference sequence).

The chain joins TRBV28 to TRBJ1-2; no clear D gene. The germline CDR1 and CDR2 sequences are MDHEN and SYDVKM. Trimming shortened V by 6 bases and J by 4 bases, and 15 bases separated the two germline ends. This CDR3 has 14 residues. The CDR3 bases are TGTGCCAGCAGCCCTCCGAGGACGCCCTATGGCTACACCTTC. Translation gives CASSPPRTPYGYTF.

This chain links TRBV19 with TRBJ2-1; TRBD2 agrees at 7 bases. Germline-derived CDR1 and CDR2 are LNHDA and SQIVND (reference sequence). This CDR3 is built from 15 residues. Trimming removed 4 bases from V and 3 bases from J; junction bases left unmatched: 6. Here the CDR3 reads CASSTSTSLYNEQFF. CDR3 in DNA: TGTGCCAGTAGTACATCGACTAGCCTCTACAATGAGCAGTTCTTC.

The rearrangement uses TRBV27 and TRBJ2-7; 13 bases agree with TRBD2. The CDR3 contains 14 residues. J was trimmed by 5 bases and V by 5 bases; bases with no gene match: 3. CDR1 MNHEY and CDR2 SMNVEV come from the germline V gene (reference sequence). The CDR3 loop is CASSGLAGANEQYF. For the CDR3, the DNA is TGTGCCAGCAGTGGACTAGCGGGGGCTAACGAGCAGTACTTC.

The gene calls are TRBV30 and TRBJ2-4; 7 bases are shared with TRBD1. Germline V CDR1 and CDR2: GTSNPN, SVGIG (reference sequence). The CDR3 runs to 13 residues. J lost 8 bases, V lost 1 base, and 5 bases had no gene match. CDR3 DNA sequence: TGTGCCTGGAGTGGACAGGGCCCTGACATTCAGTACTTC. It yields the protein CAWSGQGPDIQYF.

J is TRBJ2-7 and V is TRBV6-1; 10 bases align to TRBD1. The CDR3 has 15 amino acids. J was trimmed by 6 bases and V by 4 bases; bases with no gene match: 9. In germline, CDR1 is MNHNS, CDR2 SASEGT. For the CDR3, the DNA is TGTGCCAGCAGTGGATCCGGGACAGGGGTCGGCGAGCAGTACTTC. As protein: CASSGSGTGVGEQYF.

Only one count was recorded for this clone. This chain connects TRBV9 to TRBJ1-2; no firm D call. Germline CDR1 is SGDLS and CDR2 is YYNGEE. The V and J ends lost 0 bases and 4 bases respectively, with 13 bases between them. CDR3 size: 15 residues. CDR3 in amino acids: CASSVGDGSAYGYTF. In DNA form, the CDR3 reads TGTGCCAGCAGCGTAGGAGATGGGTCAGCCTATGGCTACACCTTC. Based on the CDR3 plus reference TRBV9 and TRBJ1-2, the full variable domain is DSGVTQTPKHLITATGQRVTLRCSPRSGDLSVYWYQQSLDQGLQFLIQYYNGEERAKGNILERFSAQQFPDLHSELNLSSLELGDSALYFCASSVGDGSAYGYTFGSGTRLTVV.

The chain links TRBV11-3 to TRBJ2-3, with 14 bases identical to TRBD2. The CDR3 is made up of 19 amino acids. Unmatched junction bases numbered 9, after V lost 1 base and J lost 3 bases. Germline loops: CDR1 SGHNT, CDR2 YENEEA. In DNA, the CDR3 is TGTGCCAGCAGCTTAGCCCCGAGCGGGACTAGCGGGAGTACAGATACGCAGTATTTT. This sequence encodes CASSLAPSGTSGSTDTQYF.

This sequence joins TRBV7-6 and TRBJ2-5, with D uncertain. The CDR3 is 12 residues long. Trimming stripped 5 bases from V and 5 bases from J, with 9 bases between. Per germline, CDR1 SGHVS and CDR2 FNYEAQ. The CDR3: CASSPSDETQYF. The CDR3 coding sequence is TGTGCCAGCAGCCCCTCAGACGAGACCCAGTACTTC. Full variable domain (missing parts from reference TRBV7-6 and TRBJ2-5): GAGVSQSPRYKVTKRGQDVALRCDPISGHVSLYWYRQALGQGPEFLTYFNYEAQQDKSGLPNDRFSAERPEGSISTLTIQRTEQRDSAMYRCASSPSDETQYFGPGTRLLVL.

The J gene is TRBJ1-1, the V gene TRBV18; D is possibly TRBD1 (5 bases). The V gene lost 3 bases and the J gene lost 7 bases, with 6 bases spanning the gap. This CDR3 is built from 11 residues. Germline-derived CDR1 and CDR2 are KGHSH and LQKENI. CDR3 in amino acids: CASSPDSEAFF. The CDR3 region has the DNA TGTGCCAGCTCACCCGACAGTGAAGCTTTCTTT.

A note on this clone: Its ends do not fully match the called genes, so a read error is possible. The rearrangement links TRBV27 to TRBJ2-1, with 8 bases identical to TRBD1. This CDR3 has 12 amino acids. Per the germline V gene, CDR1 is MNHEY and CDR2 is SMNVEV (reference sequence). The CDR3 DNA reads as TGTGCCAGCAGTCCTGCGGGACAGGCTGTTATCTTC. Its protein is CASSPAGQAVIF.

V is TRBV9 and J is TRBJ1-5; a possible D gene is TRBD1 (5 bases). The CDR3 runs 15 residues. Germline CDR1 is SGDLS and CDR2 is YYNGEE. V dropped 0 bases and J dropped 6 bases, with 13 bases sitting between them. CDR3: CASSVDSTAGQPQHF. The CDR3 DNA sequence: TGTGCCAGCAGCGTAGACTCGACAGCAGGTCAGCCCCAGCATTTT.

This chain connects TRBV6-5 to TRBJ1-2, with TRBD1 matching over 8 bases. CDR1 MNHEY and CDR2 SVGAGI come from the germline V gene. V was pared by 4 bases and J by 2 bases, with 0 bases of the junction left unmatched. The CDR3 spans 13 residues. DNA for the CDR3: TGTGCCAGCAGTTGGACAGGGAACTATGGCTACACCTTC. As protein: CASSWTGNYGYTF.

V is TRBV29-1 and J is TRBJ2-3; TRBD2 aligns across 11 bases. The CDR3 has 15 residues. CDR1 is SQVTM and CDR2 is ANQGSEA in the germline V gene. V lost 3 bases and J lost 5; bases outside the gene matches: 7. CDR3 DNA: TGCAGCGTTGATGCGACTAGCGGGACCGGAGATACGCAGTATTTT. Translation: CSVDATSGTGDTQYF.

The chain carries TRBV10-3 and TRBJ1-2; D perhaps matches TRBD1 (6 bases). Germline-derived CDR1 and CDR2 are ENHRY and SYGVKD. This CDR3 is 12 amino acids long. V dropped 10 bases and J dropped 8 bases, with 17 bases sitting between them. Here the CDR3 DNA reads TGTGCCACCATGGGGGGGGCGGAGGGCTACACCTTC. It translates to CATMGGAEGYTF.

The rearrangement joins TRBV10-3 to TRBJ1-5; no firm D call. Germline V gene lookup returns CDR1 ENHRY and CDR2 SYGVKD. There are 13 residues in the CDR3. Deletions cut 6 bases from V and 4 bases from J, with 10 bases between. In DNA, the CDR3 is TGTGCCATCAGCCGGGTTGATAATCAGCCCCAGCATTTT. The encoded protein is CAISRVDNQPQHF.

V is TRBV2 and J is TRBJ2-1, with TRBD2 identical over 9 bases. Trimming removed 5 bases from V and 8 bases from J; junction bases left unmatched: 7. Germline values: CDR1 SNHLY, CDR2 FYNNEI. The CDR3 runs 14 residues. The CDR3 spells CASSPRLAEDEQFF. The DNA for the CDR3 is TGTGCCAGCAGTCCACGACTAGCGGAAGATGAGCAGTTCTTC.

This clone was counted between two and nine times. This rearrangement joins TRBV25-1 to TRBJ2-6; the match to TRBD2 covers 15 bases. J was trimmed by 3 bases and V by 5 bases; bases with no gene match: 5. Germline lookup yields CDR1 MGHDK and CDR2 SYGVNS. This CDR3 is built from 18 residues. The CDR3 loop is CASSPRTSGRDGANVLTF. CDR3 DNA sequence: TGTGCCAGCAGTCCTCGGACTAGCGGGAGGGATGGGGCCAACGTCCTGACTTTC.

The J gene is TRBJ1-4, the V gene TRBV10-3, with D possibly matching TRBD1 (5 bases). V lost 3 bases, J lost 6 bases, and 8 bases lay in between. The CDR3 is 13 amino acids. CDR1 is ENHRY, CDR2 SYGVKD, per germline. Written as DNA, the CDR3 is TGTGCCATCAGTGACGGGGGGGATGAAAAACTGTTTTTT. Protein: CAISDGGDEKLFF.

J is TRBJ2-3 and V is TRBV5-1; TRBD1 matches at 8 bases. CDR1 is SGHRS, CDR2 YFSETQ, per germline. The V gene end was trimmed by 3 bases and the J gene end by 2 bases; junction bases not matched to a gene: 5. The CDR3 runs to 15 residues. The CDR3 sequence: CASSSPGQATDTQYF. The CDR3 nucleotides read TGCGCCAGCAGCTCGCCGGGACAGGCCACAGATACGCAGTATTTT.